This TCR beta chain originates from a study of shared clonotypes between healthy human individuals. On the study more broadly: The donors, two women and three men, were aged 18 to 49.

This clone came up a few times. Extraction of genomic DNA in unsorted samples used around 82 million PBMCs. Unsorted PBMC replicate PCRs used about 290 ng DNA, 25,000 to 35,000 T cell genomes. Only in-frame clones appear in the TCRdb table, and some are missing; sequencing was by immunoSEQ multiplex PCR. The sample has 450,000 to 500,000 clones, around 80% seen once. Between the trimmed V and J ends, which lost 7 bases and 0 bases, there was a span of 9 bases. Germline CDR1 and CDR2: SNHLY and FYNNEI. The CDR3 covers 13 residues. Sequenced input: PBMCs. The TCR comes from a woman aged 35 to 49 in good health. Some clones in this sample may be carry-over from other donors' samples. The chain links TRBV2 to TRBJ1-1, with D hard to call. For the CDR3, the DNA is TGTGCCAGCAAGGTAGGGATGAACACTGAAGCTTTCTTT. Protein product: CASKVGMNTEAFF.